Listed here are 30 T cell receptor beta chains from one sample, sequenced in a study of T-cell reconstitution after alpha-beta-depleted transplantation in children. Unique molecular identifiers were used to barcode this TCRbeta library. TCRdb ran MiXCR on the PCR reads and lists one entry per CDR3 protein. The sample lists about half a million distinct CDR3 sequences; approximately 12% were seen once. Sequences were derived from PBMCs from the stem cell graft donor, sampled from the stem cell graft. These receptors were collected from a human donor who donated a stem cell graft to a child with combined immunodeficiency.

The chain couples TRBV27 to TRBJ1-1; D is possibly TRBD1 (5 bases). The V and J ends lost 4 bases and 3 bases respectively, with 15 bases between them. Germline CDR1 is MNHEY and CDR2 is SMNVEV (reference sequence). This CDR3 contains 15 residues. CDR3 loop: CASSSDTANHTEAFF. The CDR3 DNA is TGTGCCAGCAGTTCGGACACCGCGAACCACACTGAAGCTTTCTTT.

The J gene is TRBJ1-5, the V gene TRBV12-3 or TRBV12-4, with 8 bases fitting TRBD1. CDR3 length: 14 amino acids. Losses at the gene ends were 3 bases for V and 4 bases for J; bases not matched to a gene: 2. CDR3 loop: CASSLTGANQPQHF. In DNA, the CDR3 is TGTGCCAGCAGTTTGACAGGGGCGAATCAGCCCCAGCATTTT.

The chain combines TRBV7-9 with TRBJ2-1; 7 bases match TRBD1. This CDR3 region has 14 residues. The germline gives CDR1 SEHNR, CDR2 FQNEAQ (reference sequence). Trimming removed 3 bases from V and 6 bases from J; junction bases left unmatched: 5. The CDR3: CASSLGTAPNEQFF. The CDR3, as DNA: TGTGCCAGCAGCTTGGGGACAGCTCCCAATGAGCAGTTCTTC.

The chain combines TRBV28 with TRBJ2-3; 11 nucleotides align to TRBD2. Germline CDR1 reads MDHEN; CDR2 reads SYDVKM. CDR3 size: 16 residues. Trimming at V came to 6 bases and at J to 2 bases, leaving 7 bases not matched to a gene. The CDR3 nucleotides read TGTGCCAGCAGCCGTCTGACTAGCGGGGACACAGATACGCAGTATTTT. Encoded protein: CASSRLTSGDTDTQYF.

This clonotype was seen only a few times. The chain links TRBV11-2 to TRBJ2-2, with D uncertain. CDR1 is SGHAT, CDR2 FQNNGV, per germline. With 3 bases removed from V and 0 bases from J, the gap between germline ends came to 8 bases. This CDR3 is 15 amino acids long. The chain's CDR3 is CASSFEWSNTGELFF. CDR3 DNA: TGTGCCAGCAGCTTCGAGTGGTCGAACACCGGGGAGCTGTTTTTT.

This clonotype was picked up a small number of times. The chain employs TRBV5-4 and TRBJ2-2; D remains unclear. Germline-derived CDR1 and CDR2 are SGHNT and YYREEE (reference sequence). Trimming cost V 0 bases and J 5 bases, with 8 bases left between them. This CDR3 has 14 residues. CDR3 in DNA: TGTGCCAGCAGCTTGGACGGACGTACCGGGGAGCTGTTTTTT. It codes for CASSLDGRTGELFF.

Only a few counts were recorded for this clonotype. V is TRBV29-1 and J is TRBJ1-1; the D is unclear. The CDR3 has 12 residues. CDR1 SQVTM and CDR2 ANQGSEA come from the germline V gene. V was trimmed by 4 bases and J by 1 base, leaving 7 bases between them. CDR3 nucleotide sequence: TGCAGCGTTGGCCCACAGAACACTGAAGCTTTCTTT. Translating gives CSVGPQNTEAFF.

This clonotype has more than one count but fewer than ten. The chain uses TRBV11-3 and TRBJ2-1; 8 bases fit TRBD1. The V gene's germline CDR1 is SGHNT and CDR2 YENEEA. The CDR3 consists of 17 residues. V lost 5 bases and J lost 3; bases outside the gene matches: 12. CDR3: CASSNVQWDRNYNEQFF. In nucleotides, the CDR3 is TGTGCCAGCAGCAACGTCCAATGGGACAGGAACTACAATGAGCAGTTCTTC.

This clonotype was found many times. The chain links TRBV12-3 or TRBV12-4 to TRBJ2-1; D gene uncertain. The CDR3 consists of 14 residues. Trimming cost V 5 bases and J 9 bases, with 17 bases left between them. In DNA, the CDR3 is TGTGCCAGCAGTGGTGGTATAGTGGTGCTTGAGCAGTTCTTC. It is translated as CASSGGIVVLEQFF.

The chain links TRBV6-5 to TRBJ2-2; D gene uncertain. Germline loops: CDR1 MNHEY, CDR2 SVGAGI. The CDR3 loop spans 13 amino acids. The V end lost 0 bases, the J end lost 6 bases, and 5 bases lay between the germline ends. For the CDR3, the DNA is TGTGCCAGCAGTTACTCGAGGCCCGGGGAGCTGTTTTTT. It yields the protein CASSYSRPGELFF.

V gene TRBV6-2 or TRBV6-3 combines with J gene TRBJ2-3; D possibly corresponds to TRBD2 (6 bases). This CDR3 spans 14 amino acids. Trimming removed 7 bases at V and 0 bases at J, with 11 bases between. Germline V CDR1 and CDR2: MNHEY, SVGEGT. The CDR3 loop reads CASKGGVSTDTQYF. The CDR3 DNA reads TGTGCCAGCAAAGGCGGGGTGAGCACAGATACGCAGTATTTT.

In its sample, this clonotype was seen a few times. This chain uses TRBV11-2 with TRBJ2-1, with 13 bases aligning to TRBD2. Germline V gene data show CDR1 as SGHAT and CDR2 as FQNNGV. V was pared by 0 bases and J by 3 bases, with 5 bases of the junction left unmatched. The CDR3 is 18 amino acids. CDR3 coding DNA: TGTGCCAGCAGCTTAGATTTGACTAGCGGGGGGAACTACAATGAGCAGTTCTTC. The encoded protein is CASSLDLTSGGNYNEQFF.

In this sample, this clonotype turned up many times. This rearrangement joins TRBV29-1 to TRBJ2-7, with 8 bases aligning to TRBD1. V gave up 5 bases and J gave up 4 bases; unmatched junction bases: 1. CDR3 length: 11 amino acids. The germline V gene has CDR1 SQVTM and CDR2 ANQGSEA. The CDR3 loop is CSVWTGYEQYF. The DNA of the CDR3 is TGCAGCGTTTGGACAGGGTACGAGCAGTACTTC.

This clonotype was recorded a few times. The genes are TRBV30 and TRBJ2-1; D gene unclear. Germline CDR1 GTSNPN, CDR2 SVGIG (reference sequence). CDR3 length equals 12 residues. The germline V and J ends were trimmed by 5 bases and 2 bases, with 7 bases remaining between them. The CDR3 here is CAWHQPYNEQFF. Written as DNA, the CDR3 is TGTGCCTGGCATCAGCCCTACAATGAGCAGTTCTTC.

This clonotype was observed many times. The genes are TRBV7-2 and TRBJ2-1, with unresolved D. Trimming shortened V by 1 base and J by 1 base, and 17 bases separated the two germline ends. In germline, CDR1 is SGHTA, CDR2 FQGNSA. The CDR3 extends over 18 amino acids. Written as DNA, the CDR3 is TGTGCCAGCAGCTTAGGCTGGTTGAATAAGGGTTCCTACAATGAGCAGTTCTTC. Its translation: CASSLGWLNKGSYNEQFF.

This clonotype was detected many times. The V gene is TRBV6-5, the J gene TRBJ2-1, with TRBD1 matching 7 bases. Germline loops: CDR1 MNHEY, CDR2 SVGAGI. The CDR3 runs to 13 residues. V trimming: 4 bases; J trimming: 8 bases; junction bases outside the gene matches: 5. The CDR3 sequence: CASSFTGADEQFF. The CDR3 bases are TGTGCCAGCAGTTTTACAGGGGCGGATGAGCAGTTCTTC.

This rearrangement joins TRBV5-1 to TRBJ2-3; TRBD2 agrees at 8 bases. The CDR3 length is 15 residues. With 1 base clipped from V and 4 bases from J, the junction kept 5 bases outside the gene matches. In germline, CDR1 is SGHRS, CDR2 YFSETQ. Written as DNA, the CDR3 is TGCGCCAGCAGCTTGTTCGGGGGGGCCCCAGATACGCAGTATTTT. Residues: CASSLFGGAPDTQYF.

In its sample, this clonotype was seen many times. The V gene is TRBV20-1, the J gene TRBJ2-3; D not resolved. CDR3 length: 13 residues. The germline CDR1 and CDR2 sequences are DFQATT and SNEGSKA (reference sequence). Trimming removed 6 bases at V and 3 bases at J, with 13 bases between. The CDR3 loop is CSATQESTDTQYF. In nucleotides, the CDR3 is TGCAGTGCCACTCAAGAATCGACAGATACGCAGTATTTT.

This clonotype was observed a few times. The V call is TRBV24-1, the J call TRBJ1-5; no firm D call. CDR1 KGHDR and CDR2 SFDVKD come from the germline V gene. V shed 6 bases and J shed 2 bases, with 7 bases lying between them. The CDR3 consists of 13 residues. The CDR3 region is CATSNGGNQPQHF. The CDR3 coding sequence is TGTGCCACCAGTAACGGGGGCAATCAGCCCCAGCATTTT.

This clonotype was observed a handful of times. This chain joins TRBV5-1 and TRBJ2-2; 7 bases are shared with TRBD2. CDR3 length equals 15 residues. Germline lookup yields CDR1 SGHRS and CDR2 YFSETQ. V lost 2 bases, J lost 5 bases, and 6 bases stayed unmatched. For the CDR3, the DNA is TGCGCCAGCAGCTTACCGGGACTACCTACCGGGGAGCTGTTTTTT. Its translation: CASSLPGLPTGELFF.

J is TRBJ2-1 and V is TRBV5-4; D may be TRBD1 (5 bases). With 1 base removed from V and 4 bases from J, the gap between germline ends came to 12 bases. Germline V CDR1 and CDR2: SGHNT, YYREEE (reference sequence). This CDR3 is built from 15 residues. The CDR3: CASSLMTASYNEQFF. As DNA, the CDR3 is TGTGCCAGCAGCTTGATGACAGCTAGTTACAATGAGCAGTTCTTC.

In this sample, this clonotype turned up a few times. CDR3 sequence reads: CASSQERDLGHGYTF. CDR3 DNA sequence: TGCGCCAGCAGCCAAGAACGGGATTTAGGACATGGCTACACCTTC. The chain carries TRBV4-3 and TRBJ1-2; unclear D gene. V dropped 0 bases and J dropped 6 bases, with 14 bases sitting between them. The V gene's germline CDR1 is LGHNA and CDR2 YSLEER. The CDR3 sequence is 15 residues long.

This clonotype was detected only a few times. The CDR3 is CASSPERYSSYNEQFF. The DNA for the CDR3 is TGTGCCAGCTCACCGGAGAGGTACAGCTCCTACAATGAGCAGTTCTTC. The rearrangement uses TRBV18 and TRBJ2-1; no reliable D call. Deletions cut 3 bases from V and 0 bases from J, with 12 bases between. Germline CDR1 KGHSH, CDR2 LQKENI. The CDR3 spans 16 residues. Filled out from reference TRBV18 and TRBJ2-1, the complete variable domain reads NAGVMQNPRHLVRRRGQEARLRCSPMKGHSHVYWYRQLPEEGLKFMVYLQKENIIDESGMPKERFSAEFPKEGPSILRIQQVVRGDSAAYFCASSPERYSSYNEQFFGPGTRLTVL.

This clonotype was recorded only once. It may be a read error: a sequence one base away is much more abundant. This chain links TRBV4-3 with TRBJ2-5; D is undetermined. In germline, CDR1 is LGHNA, CDR2 YSLEER. CDR3 length: 16 residues. Here the CDR3 DNA reads TGCGCCAGCGGCCAAGATCGGTCACCACCTCAAGAGACCCAGTACTTC. The encoded protein is CASGQDRSPPQETQYF.

This clonotype has at least ten counts. Possible read error: a much larger clone is one base away. V and J are TRBV4-2 and TRBJ2-1; possible D gene TRBD1, 5 bases. The CDR3 has 15 amino acids. The V gene's germline CDR1 is LGHNA and CDR2 YNFKEQ. This CDR3 is CANSQDIQGYNEQFF. DNA of the CDR3: TGTGCCAACAGCCAAGATATCCAGGGCTACAATGAGCAGTTCTTC.

The chain links TRBV5-1 to TRBJ2-6; maybe TRBD1 (5 bases). Germline CDR1 SGHRS, CDR2 YFSETQ. The V end lost 4 bases, the J end lost 2 bases, and 10 bases lay between the germline ends. The CDR3 contains 15 residues. CDR3 sequence: CASSGTGAGANVLTF. CDR3 bases: TGCGCCAGCAGCGGAACAGGAGCTGGGGCCAACGTCCTGACTTTC.

Many counts were recorded for this clonotype. J is TRBJ1-5 and V is TRBV12-3 or TRBV12-4; D is unresolved. This CDR3 is built from 14 residues. Trimming pared 3 bases from V and 3 bases from J, leaving 9 bases between. The DNA of the CDR3 is TGTGCCAGCAGTTTGGGTCGGGACAATCAGCCCCAGCATTTT. Its protein is CASSLGRDNQPQHF.

This rearrangement joins TRBV2 to TRBJ2-7; 8 positions match TRBD1. This CDR3 spans 12 amino acids. Trimming at V came to 6 bases and at J to 6 bases, leaving 4 bases not matched to a gene. The germline V gene encodes CDR1 SNHLY and CDR2 FYNNEI. Here the CDR3 reads CASRETGGEQYF. The CDR3 DNA follows: TGTGCCAGCAGGGAAACAGGGGGCGAGCAGTACTTC.

The chain is built from TRBV7-8 and TRBJ2-1; no clear D. The length of the CDR3 is 16 residues. Between the trimmed V and J ends, which lost 1 base and 0 bases, there was a span of 10 bases. CDR1 is SGHVS and CDR2 is FQNEAQ in the germline V gene. The CDR3 DNA reads TGTGCCAGCAGCTTAGGGGCAGAAAGCTCCTACAATGAGCAGTTCTTC. This translates into CASSLGAESSYNEQFF.

The V call is TRBV24-1, the J call TRBJ2-5, with a weak D call TRBD1 (5 bases). Trimming cost V 3 bases and J 1 base, with 11 bases left between them. This CDR3 has 15 amino acids. CDR1 and CDR2 (germline): KGHDR, SFDVKD. CDR3 sequence reads: CATSDHRQRQETQYF. The CDR3 DNA reads as TGTGCCACCAGTGATCACCGACAGCGCCAAGAGACCCAGTACTTC.